Listed here are 25 T cell receptor beta chains from one sample, sequenced in a study of T cell responses to AZD1222 COVID-19 vaccine. Generated by immunoSEQ multiplex PCR, the TCRdb table keeps only in-frame clones and is missing some. The sample records approximately 150,000 clones, about 91% being singletons. Sample: peripheral blood, taken on day 0 of AZD1222 vaccination. The receptors here all came from an adult in good health.

The genes are TRBV6-2 or TRBV6-3 and TRBJ1-1; D gene unclear. This CDR3 is built from 13 residues. Trimming removed 2 bases from V and 8 bases from J, with 12 bases in between. Germline values: CDR1 MNHEY, CDR2 SVGEGT. As DNA, the CDR3 is TGTGCCAGCAGTTACAACCGGACGGGAGAAGCTTTCTTT. Residues: CASSYNRTGEAFF.

This clone was seen only once. The V and J genes are TRBV7-2 and TRBJ1-1, with unresolved D. V gave up 5 bases and J gave up 2 bases, with 9 bases separating them. CDR1 is SGHTA, CDR2 FQGNSA, per germline. This CDR3 region has 13 residues. Here the CDR3 DNA reads TGTGCCAGCAGCATCGCAGAAAACACTGAAGCTTTCTTT. Residues: CASSIAENTEAFF.

The chain couples TRBV4-1 to TRBJ1-1; the D gene is possibly TRBD1 (5 bases). The CDR3 covers 12 residues. Trimming removed 8 bases at V and 7 bases at J, with 14 bases between. The germline gives CDR1 MGHRA, CDR2 YSYEKL. CDR3 nucleotide sequence: TGCGCCAGCCGGGACGACAGAGTTGAAGCTTTCTTT. Amino acid sequence: CASRDDRVEAFF.

CDR3 residues: CASSSGHVGNTIYF. For the CDR3, the DNA is TGTGCCAGCAGCTCCGGACATGTTGGAAACACCATATATTTT. This chain links TRBV5-6 with TRBJ1-3, with D tentatively TRBD1 (5 bases). In germline, CDR1 is SGHDT, CDR2 YYEEEE. This CDR3 spans 14 amino acids. V dropped 3 bases and J dropped 3 bases, with 10 bases sitting between them. The whole variable domain, remainder taken from reference TRBV5-6 and TRBJ1-3, is DAGVTQSPTHLIKTRGQQVTLRCSPKSGHDTVSWYQQALGQGPQFIFQYYEEEERQRGNFPDRFSGHQFPNYSSELNVNALLLGDSALYLCASSSGHVGNTIYFGEGSWLTVV.

V and J are TRBV11-2 and TRBJ2-5; 13 positions agree with TRBD2. This CDR3 has 17 amino acids. Trimming at V came to 1 base and at J to 1 base, leaving 3 bases not matched to a gene. Germline CDR1 and CDR2: SGHAT and FQNNGV. CDR3 coding DNA: TGTGCCAGCAGCTTAGGGACTAGCGGGAGATCCCAAGAGACCCAGTACTTC. Translated, it gives CASSLGTSGRSQETQYF.

The CDR3 region is CASSIPRDRTRFGANVLTF. CDR3 DNA sequence: TGTGCCAGCAGCATACCCCGGGACAGAACCCGGTTTGGGGCCAACGTCCTGACTTTC. The rearrangement links TRBV9 to TRBJ2-6; 7 nucleotides align to TRBD1. The length of the CDR3 is 19 residues. Unmatched junction bases numbered 16, after V lost 4 bases and J lost 3 bases. Germline-derived CDR1 and CDR2 are SGDLS and YYNGEE.

This chain links TRBV29-1 with TRBJ2-7, with 8 positions matching TRBD1. Germline V CDR1 and CDR2: SQVTM, ANQGSEA. The CDR3 runs to 12 residues. V dropped 4 bases and J dropped 6; count of bases not matched to a gene: 5. CDR3 DNA sequence: TGCAGCGTTGGAGGACAGGGTCGCGAGCAGTACTTC. Translating it yields CSVGGQGREQYF.

The gene calls are TRBV5-4 and TRBJ1-1; D ambiguous. Germline V gene sequence: CDR1 SGHNT, CDR2 YYREEE (reference sequence). V lost 6 bases and J lost 3, with 12 bases in between. The CDR3 is 13 amino acids. CDR3: CASTTQDYTEAFF. CDR3 sequence (DNA): TGTGCCAGCACCACCCAGGATTACACTGAAGCTTTCTTT.

V is TRBV19 and J is TRBJ2-7; 8 bases match TRBD1. Germline CDR1 reads LNHDA; CDR2 reads SQIVND (reference sequence). CDR3 length equals 17 residues. V lost 0 bases and J lost 4; bases outside the gene matches: 11. CDR3: CASSIEPQGARRYEQYF. As DNA, the CDR3 is TGTGCCAGTAGTATAGAGCCTCAGGGGGCGAGGAGGTACGAGCAGTACTTC.

The chain carries TRBV6-5 and TRBJ1-2, with D possibly matching TRBD1 (6 bases). The CDR3 runs to 14 residues. Trimming pared 6 bases from V and 0 bases from J, leaving 11 bases between. Germline assignment: CDR1 MNHEY and CDR2 SVGAGI. The CDR3: CASRTRTANYGYTF. The CDR3, as DNA: TGTGCCAGCAGAACCAGGACAGCTAACTATGGCTACACCTTC.

The chain carries TRBV25-1 and TRBJ2-7; possibly TRBD1 for D (6 bases). CDR3 length equals 14 residues. Looked up from germline, CDR1 is MGHDK and CDR2 is SYGVNS. V was clipped by 3 bases and J by 7 bases, with 16 bases between them. The CDR3 loop is CASSEAQGQGEQYF. CDR3 bases: TGTGCCAGCAGTGAGGCCCAGGGCCAGGGGGAGCAGTACTTC.

V usage is TRBV28 and J usage is TRBJ2-1, with D hard to call. CDR1 MDHEN and CDR2 SYDVKM come from the germline V gene. The CDR3 is made up of 14 amino acids. Trimming took 6 bases from V and 0 from J, leaving 9 bases between them. CDR3 nucleotide sequence: TGTGCCAGCAGCCTGGGCAACTCCTACAATGAGCAGTTCTTC. This encodes CASSLGNSYNEQFF.

V gene TRBV19 combines with J gene TRBJ2-7; possible D gene TRBD2, 5 bases. Trimming shortened V by 5 bases and J by 2 bases, and 10 bases separated the two germline ends. This CDR3 is 13 amino acids long. The V gene's germline CDR1 is LNHDA and CDR2 SQIVND (reference sequence). The CDR3 here is CASSADSPYEQYF. CDR3 DNA sequence: TGTGCCAGTAGTGCGGACTCGCCCTACGAGCAGTACTTC. Filled out from reference TRBV19 and TRBJ2-7, the complete variable domain reads DGGITQSPKYLFRKEGQNVTLSCEQNLNHDAMYWYRQDPGQGLRLIYYSQIVNDFQKGDIAEGYSVSREKKESFPLTVTSAQKNPTAFYLCASSADSPYEQYFGPGTRLTVT.

The chain carries TRBV28 and TRBJ2-5; the D gene is possibly TRBD2 (6 bases). Germline V lookup: CDR1 MDHEN, CDR2 SYDVKM. Trimming removed 6 bases from V and 3 bases from J, with 20 bases in between. The CDR3 covers 16 residues. CDR3 residues: CASSPLGSGSEETQYF. In DNA, the CDR3 is TGTGCCAGCAGCCCGCTGGGTAGCGGCTCCGAAGAGACCCAGTACTTC.

This rearrangement joins TRBV6-5 to TRBJ1-1; a weak D match, TRBD1 (5 bases). Germline CDR1 is MNHEY and CDR2 is SVGAGI. The ends were cut back, 8 bases at V and 1 base at J, with 8 bases in the middle. The CDR3 is 12 residues long. CDR3 region: CASRQGNTEAFF. The CDR3 DNA is TGTGCCAGCCGGCAGGGGAACACTGAAGCTTTCTTT.

CDR3 nucleotide sequence: TGTGCCATCAGTGAGCCCGGGACAGCGCAGCTTAGGGCCAACGTCCTGACTTTC. Protein: CAISEPGTAQLRANVLTF. This chain connects TRBV10-3 to TRBJ2-6, with 7 nucleotides matching TRBD1. This CDR3 contains 18 residues. CDR1 is ENHRY, CDR2 SYGVKD, per germline. V trimming: 2 bases; J trimming: 5 bases; junction bases outside the gene matches: 12.

The chain is built from TRBV4-2 and TRBJ1-3; D call uncertain. V dropped 1 base and J dropped 4 bases, with 11 bases sitting between them. Germline CDR1 LGHNA, CDR2 YNFKEQ. This CDR3 has 15 residues. The CDR3 nucleotides are TGTGCCAGCAGCCAAGTCACGGGCCTGGGAAACACCATATATTTT. Translation gives CASSQVTGLGNTIYF.

This clone has only a few counts. This chain joins TRBV4-1 and TRBJ1-3; D call uncertain. Trimming removed 2 bases from V and 0 bases from J, with 14 bases in between. The CDR3 extends over 17 amino acids. Germline V gene sequence: CDR1 MGHRA, CDR2 YSYEKL. CDR3 residues: CASSQHNRTASGNTIYF. In nucleotides, the CDR3 is TGCGCCAGCAGCCAACACAATCGGACGGCCTCTGGAAACACCATATATTTT.

J is TRBJ1-1 and V is TRBV29-1; D gene unclear. The germline V and J ends were trimmed by 6 bases and 6 bases, with 5 bases remaining between them. This CDR3 is 9 amino acids long. The V gene's germline CDR1 is SQVTM and CDR2 ANQGSEA. The CDR3 sequence: CSVGSEAFF. CDR3 DNA sequence: TGCAGCGTGGGTTCTGAAGCTTTCTTT.

The CDR3 sequence is CASRNSVGELFF. The CDR3 nucleotides read TGTGCCAGCAGAAATTCAGTGGGGGAGCTGTTTTTT. The J gene is TRBJ2-2, the V gene TRBV27; D uncertain. Trimming removed 6 bases at V and 8 bases at J, with 10 bases between. Per germline, CDR1 MNHEY and CDR2 SMNVEV (reference sequence). The CDR3 runs 12 residues.

DNA of the CDR3: TGTGCCAGCAGCTTCGACAGGAACACCGGGGAGCTGTTTTTT. Its translation: CASSFDRNTGELFF. The chain combines TRBV5-4 with TRBJ2-2, with D possibly TRBD1 on 5 matching bases. This CDR3 is 14 amino acids long. Germline-derived CDR1 and CDR2 are SGHNT and YYREEE (reference sequence). V was trimmed by 2 bases and J by 1 base, leaving 6 bases between them.

The rearrangement joins TRBV27 to TRBJ1-1; tentative D call: TRBD1 (5 bases). The CDR3 runs 14 residues. Germline CDR1 is MNHEY and CDR2 is SMNVEV (reference sequence). V lost 5 bases and J lost 7, with 17 bases in between. DNA of the CDR3: TGTGCCAGCAGTCCCCTTCGGGACTCTAGTGAAGCTTTCTTT. Its translation: CASSPLRDSSEAFF.

The chain carries TRBV28 and TRBJ2-7, with D uncertain. Trimming shortened V by 8 bases and J by 7 bases, and 18 bases separated the two germline ends. The germline gives CDR1 MDHEN, CDR2 SYDVKM. The length of the CDR3 is 13 residues. CDR3 DNA sequence: TGTGCCAGCCACAAGGCTGTAAAGTTGGAGCAGTACTTC. Translating it yields CASHKAVKLEQYF.

The chain is built from TRBV7-2 and TRBJ1-6, with a weak D call TRBD1 (5 bases). V gave up 4 bases and J gave up 7 bases, with 8 bases separating them. The V gene's germline CDR1 is SGHTA and CDR2 FQGNSA. The CDR3 extends over 13 amino acids. The CDR3: CASSSGRNSPLHF. The CDR3, as DNA: TGTGCCAGCAGCTCGGGACGGAATTCACCCCTCCACTTT.

The V and J genes are TRBV9 and TRBJ1-3; no firm D call. The germline gives CDR1 SGDLS, CDR2 YYNGEE. This CDR3 has 15 amino acids. V was clipped by 4 bases and J by 2 bases, with 13 bases between them. CDR3 in DNA: TGTGCCAGCAGCCCCGATCCCGGGACTGGAAACACCATATATTTT. It translates to CASSPDPGTGNTIYF.